The entry that follows covers one T cell receptor beta chain sequence. What it recognizes is unknown. These data are taken from a study of CD8 T cells in Susac syndrome. Study-level findings and limits: It was acknowledged by the study that relatively few individuals were included in its TCR sequencing and HLA analysis.

TCR beta from blood CD8+ and CD4+ T cells was sequenced. Reverse transcription of 0.5 to 1 ug RNA was performed with random hexamers. Multiplex immunoSEQ PCR targeted 54 Vbeta and 13 Jbeta TCR beta segments. TCRdb re-called the immunoSEQ multiplex PCR reads with MiXCR, one entry per CDR3 protein. Among 150,000 to 200,000 distinct CDR3 sequences listed, 85% to 95% were seen once. There are 14 residues in the CDR3. V trimming: 7 bases; J trimming: 7 bases; junction bases outside the gene matches: 10. Germline-derived CDR1 and CDR2 are SQVTM and ANQGSEA. Sequencing used CD4+ T cells from PBMCs. This sequence originates from a human donor in good health. V is TRBV29-1 and J is TRBJ2-1; 10 bases are a match to TRBD1. The DNA for the CDR3 is TGCAGCGCGCGGGACAGGGGTGCAATGAATGAGCAGTTCTTC. This gives the protein CSARDRGAMNEQFF.